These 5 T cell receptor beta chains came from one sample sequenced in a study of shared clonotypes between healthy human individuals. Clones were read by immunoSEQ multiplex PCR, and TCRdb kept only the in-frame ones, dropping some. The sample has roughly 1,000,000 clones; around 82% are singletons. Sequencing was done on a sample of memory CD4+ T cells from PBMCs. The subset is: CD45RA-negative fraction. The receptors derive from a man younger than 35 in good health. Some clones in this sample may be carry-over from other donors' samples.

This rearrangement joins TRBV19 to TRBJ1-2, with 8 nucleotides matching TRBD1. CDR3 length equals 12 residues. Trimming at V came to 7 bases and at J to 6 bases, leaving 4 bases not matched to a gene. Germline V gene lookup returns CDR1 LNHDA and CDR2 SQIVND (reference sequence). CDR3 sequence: CASKGQVDGYTF. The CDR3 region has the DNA TGTGCCAGTAAGGGACAGGTGGATGGCTACACCTTC. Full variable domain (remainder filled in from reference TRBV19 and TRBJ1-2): DGGITQSPKYLFRKEGQNVTLSCEQNLNHDAMYWYRQDPGQGLRLIYYSQIVNDFQKGDIAEGYSVSREKKESFPLTVTSAQKNPTAFYLCASKGQVDGYTFGSGTRLTVV.

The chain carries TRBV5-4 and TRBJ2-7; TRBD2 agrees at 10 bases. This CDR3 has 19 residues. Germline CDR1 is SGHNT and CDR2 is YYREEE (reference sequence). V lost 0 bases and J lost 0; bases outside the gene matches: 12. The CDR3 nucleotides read TGTGCCAGCAGCTTGGGTCTGGGGCTAGCGGGAGTCCCCTCCTACGAGCAGTACTTC. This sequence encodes CASSLGLGLAGVPSYEQYF.

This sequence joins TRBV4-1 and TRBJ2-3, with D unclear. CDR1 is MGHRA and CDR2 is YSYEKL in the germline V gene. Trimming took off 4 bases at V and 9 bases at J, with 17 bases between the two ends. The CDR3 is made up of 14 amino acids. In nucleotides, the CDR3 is TGCGCCAGCAGCCCCAATCAGGACGGTCCGACGCAGTATTTT. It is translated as CASSPNQDGPTQYF.

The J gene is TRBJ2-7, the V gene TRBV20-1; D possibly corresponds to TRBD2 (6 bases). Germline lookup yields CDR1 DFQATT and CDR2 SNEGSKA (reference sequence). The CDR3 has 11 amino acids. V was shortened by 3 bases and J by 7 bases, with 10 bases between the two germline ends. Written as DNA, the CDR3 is TGCAGTGCTAGCAGGCTAGCGGAGCAGTACTTC. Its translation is CSASRLAEQYF.

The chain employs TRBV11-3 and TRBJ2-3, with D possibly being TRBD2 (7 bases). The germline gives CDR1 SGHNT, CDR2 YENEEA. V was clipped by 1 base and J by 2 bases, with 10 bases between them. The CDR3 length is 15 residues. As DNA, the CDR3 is TGTGCCAGCAGCTTAGGGGGGGGCGTCACAGATACGCAGTATTTT. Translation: CASSLGGGVTDTQYF.